Below, 14 T cell receptor beta chains from the same sample are listed, as sequenced in a study of blood T cell repertoires in COVID-19. Produced via immunoSEQ multiplex PCR; TCRdb's table is partial and in-frame only. Of roughly 250,000 clones in the sample, nearly 90% are singletons; the top ten hold approximately 2.2%. Specimen: peripheral blood. The origin of the receptors is a woman between 35 and 50 years old who had recovered from COVID-19.

The chain recombines TRBV27 with TRBJ1-2; 8 positions match TRBD1. Losses at the gene ends were 0 bases for V and 4 bases for J; bases not matched to a gene: 4. CDR3 size: 15 residues. The germline CDR1 and CDR2 sequences are MNHEY and SMNVEV (reference sequence). CDR3 sequence reads: CASSLSTGGPYGYTF. CDR3 DNA sequence: TGTGCCAGCAGTTTATCTACAGGGGGTCCCTATGGCTACACCTTC.

This clone occurred a few times. CDR3 residues: CASGAGSYEQYF. The CDR3 nucleotides read TGTGCCAGCGGAGCGGGTTCCTACGAGCAGTACTTC. The chain employs TRBV11-3 and TRBJ2-7, with TRBD2 as a possible D gene (6 bases). From germline, CDR1 is SGHNT and CDR2 YENEEA. V lost 8 bases and J lost 1, with 9 bases in between. This CDR3 has 12 amino acids. The full variable domain, completed using reference TRBV11-3 and TRBJ2-7, is EAGVVQSPRYKIIEKKQPVAFWCNPISGHNTLYWYLQNLGQGPELLIRYENEEAVDDSQLPKDRFSAERLKGVDSTLKIQPAELGDSAVYLCASGAGSYEQYFGPGTRLTVT.

The gene calls are TRBV27 and TRBJ1-5; no reliable D call. The V and J ends lost 6 bases and 7 bases respectively, with 10 bases between them. The CDR3 contains 12 residues. Germline CDR1 MNHEY, CDR2 SMNVEV (reference sequence). The CDR3 loop is CASRSPGQPQHF. CDR3 DNA sequence: TGTGCCAGCAGGTCCCCGGGGCAGCCCCAGCATTTT.

The rearrangement joins TRBV6-5 to TRBJ2-7; 7 bases align to TRBD2. This CDR3 has 14 residues. Looked up from germline, CDR1 is MNHEY and CDR2 is SVGAGI. V shed 4 bases, J shed 2 bases, and the junction held 5 bases outside the gene matches. The DNA of the CDR3 is TGTGCCAGCAGTTGGAGCGGGACCGCCTACGAGCAGTACTTC. As protein: CASSWSGTAYEQYF.

A single count supports this clone. The chain is built from TRBV7-2 and TRBJ1-2, with TRBD1 as a possible D gene (6 bases). The CDR3 is 15 residues long. Trimming took 2 bases from V and 2 from J, leaving 12 bases between them. CDR1 and CDR2 (germline): SGHTA, FQGNSA. The CDR3 region has the DNA TGTGCCAGCAGCTTATCCCCGACAGGCAACTATGGCTACACCTTC. Translated, it gives CASSLSPTGNYGYTF.

In its sample, this clone was seen a few times. The gene calls are TRBV7-2 and TRBJ2-1; D uncertain. CDR1 is SGHTA and CDR2 is FQGNSA in the germline V gene. V lost 5 bases to trimming and J lost 4 bases, with 9 bases between them. This CDR3 spans 13 amino acids. The CDR3 nucleotides read TGTGCCAGCAGCCCTAACTATTACAATGAGCAGTTCTTC. Its translation is CASSPNYYNEQFF.

This chain joins TRBV18 and TRBJ1-1; 11 bases line up with TRBD1. Germline V gene sequence: CDR1 KGHSH, CDR2 LQKENI. Losses at the gene ends were 2 bases for V and 0 bases for J; bases not matched to a gene: 8. This CDR3 has 18 residues. The CDR3 region has the DNA TGTGCCAGCTCACCAGTAGGGACAGGGGGATTCATGAACACTGAAGCTTTCTTT. As protein: CASSPVGTGGFMNTEAFF.

This clone came up once. This CDR3 is CASSFTQGLSGNTIYF. Here the CDR3 DNA reads TGCGCCAGCAGCTTTACACAGGGCCTCTCTGGAAACACCATATATTTT. The chain recombines TRBV5-1 with TRBJ1-3; the D gene is possibly TRBD1 (6 bases). CDR1 is SGHRS, CDR2 YFSETQ, per germline. Trimming took 2 bases from V and 0 from J, leaving 12 bases between them. The CDR3 spans 16 residues.

This clone was seen a few times. This CDR3 is also generated by other DNA sequences in the sample. The chain has TRBV12-3 or TRBV12-4 and TRBJ2-5; D uncertain. Trimming left V 3 bases short and J 5 bases short, with 4 bases between. The CDR3 consists of 11 residues. CDR3 nucleotide sequence: TGTGCCAGCAGTTTGCGGGAGACCCAGTACTTC. Its protein product is CASSLRETQYF.

This clone was counted only a few times. V and J are TRBV7-9 and TRBJ2-7; weak D call: TRBD2 (6 bases). The germline V and J ends were trimmed by 5 bases and 7 bases, with 12 bases remaining between them. Germline V CDR1 and CDR2: SEHNR, FQNEAQ (reference sequence). CDR3 length equals 12 residues. The CDR3 protein is CASSRGGLEQYF. The CDR3 DNA is TGTGCCAGCAGCCGAGGAGGGCTAGAGCAGTACTTC.

The V and J genes are TRBV15 and TRBJ2-1; D may be TRBD1 (6 bases). Germline CDR1 and CDR2: LNHNV and YYDKDF (reference sequence). The CDR3 is 16 residues long. Trimming cost V 0 bases and J 2 bases, with 11 bases left between them. The CDR3 sequence: CATSREGAGPYNEQFF. Written as DNA, the CDR3 is TGTGCCACCAGCAGAGAGGGGGCAGGTCCCTACAATGAGCAGTTCTTC.

The CDR3 reads CAPGTGDIGTF. Written as DNA, the CDR3 is TGTGCCCCGGGGACAGGGGATATAGGGACCTTC. The genes are TRBV24-1 and TRBJ1-2, with 10 bases lining up with TRBD1. Germline V gene sequence: CDR1 KGHDR, CDR2 SFDVKD. The CDR3 is 11 amino acids. Trimming took 12 bases from V and 14 from J; bases not matched to a gene: 11.

The V and J genes are TRBV3-1 (or the pseudogene TRBV3-2) and TRBJ2-2; TRBD2 aligns across 9 bases. V lost 6 bases and J lost 5; bases outside the gene matches: 10. CDR1 is LGHDT and CDR2 is YNNKEL in the germline V gene (reference sequence). The CDR3 is 16 amino acids. The CDR3 spells CASSSLAGVSTGELFF. The CDR3 bases are TGTGCCAGCAGTTCCTTAGCGGGAGTGAGTACCGGGGAGCTGTTTTTT.

This rearrangement joins TRBV3-1 (or the pseudogene TRBV3-2) to TRBJ1-5; weak D call: TRBD1 (6 bases). Per the germline V gene, CDR1 is LGHDT and CDR2 is YNNKEL (reference sequence). The CDR3 contains 14 residues. Trimming pared 3 bases from V and 7 bases from J, leaving 13 bases between. CDR3 bases: TGTGCCAGCAGCCAGGATTTGACAGGCCAGCCCCAGCATTTT. Protein product: CASSQDLTGQPQHF.